This TCR beta chain was sequenced in a study of T cell repertoires in cytomegalovirus infection. Turning to the study itself: Public signatures in TCR beta pointed to CMV infection and matching HLA type.

This CDR3 spans 14 amino acids. From germline, CDR1 is LNHNV and CDR2 YYDKDF (reference sequence). Trimming removed 0 bases at V and 5 bases at J, with 10 bases between. Each CDR3 protein is one row after TCRdb ran MiXCR on the reads. The table lists approximately 750,000 distinct CDR3 sequences, roughly a third of them singletons. Study-level findings and limits: HLA-C-restricted CMV clonotypes gave the most frequent clonotype in two of eight donors. Cumulative public TCR beta family frequency identified CMV carriers with the relevant HLA.

This clonotype turned up a few times. Antigen: not known. What was sequenced was PBMCs. The V and J genes are TRBV15 and TRBJ1-1; perhaps TRBD1 as D (5 bases). The source of this sequence is a human donor in good health (CMV status not recorded). Some clones in this sample may be carry-over from other donors' samples. The CDR3 sequence is CATSRDQGRTEAFF. In DNA, the CDR3 is TGTGCCACCAGCAGAGATCAGGGCCGGACTGAAGCTTTCTTT.